Listed below are T cell receptor beta chains from one sample, sequenced in a study of PD-1 blockade in classical Hodgkin lymphoma. Sequenced by immunoSEQ multiplex PCR; TCRdb stores in-frame clones only, minus some. The sample yields 25,000 to 35,000 clones, approximately 85% seen once. The sequences come from CD4+ T cells from blood, collected before the fourth cycle of nivolumab. Receptors originate from a human donor with classical Hodgkin lymphoma. Each CDR3 is given with its conserved first and last residue. The order of the fields is J gene, clone size, D gene, V gene, CDR3 protein, CDR3 DNA. The D gene is left open where the match is weak. Clone size, where shown, is once, few, many, or a class for clones that have expanded.

J: TRBJ1-2
size: -
D: -
V: TRBV30
CDR3: CAWSDRAQSDGYTF
DNA: TGTGCCTGGAGTGACCGGGCCCAGTCGGATGGCTACACCTTC

J: TRBJ1-2
size: -
D: -
V: TRBV4-1
CDR3: CASSQVGGYGYTF
DNA: TGCGCCAGCAGCCAAGTGGGGGGTTATGGCTACACCTTC

J: TRBJ2-5
size: -
D: TRBD2
V: TRBV5-1
CDR3: CASSLRGTIQETQYF
DNA: TGCGCCAGCAGCTTGCGGGGGACTATCCAAGAGACCCAGTACTTC

J: TRBJ1-5
size: -
D: TRBD1
V: TRBV6-5
CDR3: CASSYGDRDWPQHF
DNA: TGTGCCAGCAGTTACGGGGACAGGGATTGGCCCCAGCATTTT

J: TRBJ2-7
size: -
D: -
V: TRBV20-1
CDR3: CSAADSYEQYF
DNA: TGCAGTGCTGCTGACAGCTACGAGCAGTACTTC

J: TRBJ2-3
size: -
D: -
V: TRBV28
CDR3: CASSLWVPSRLGTDTQYF
DNA: TGTGCCAGCAGTTTATGGGTACCTAGCCGTCTGGGCACAGATACGCAGTATTTT

J: TRBJ1-1
size: -
D: -
V: TRBV5-1
CDR3: CASSLSAENTEAFF
DNA: TGCGCCAGCAGCTTGTCGGCCGAGAACACTGAAGCTTTCTTT

J: TRBJ2-2
size: once
D: -
V: TRBV27
CDR3: CASSYNTGELFF
DNA: TGTGCCAGCAGTTACAACACCGGGGAGCTGTTTTTT

J: TRBJ1-1
size: once
D: -
V: TRBV4-2
CDR3: CASSQVPGVGTEAFF
DNA: TGTGCCAGCAGCCAAGTCCCGGGGGTAGGTACTGAAGCTTTCTTT

J: TRBJ1-2
size: -
D: -
V: TRBV7-2
CDR3: CASSLSGRRGDGYTF
DNA: TGTGCCAGCAGCTTATCTGGCAGGCGGGGTGATGGCTACACCTTC

J: TRBJ1-1
size: -
D: -
V: TRBV29-1
CDR3: CSPTSIMNTEAFF
DNA: TGCAGCCCCACCTCTATCATGAACACTGAAGCTTTCTTT

J: TRBJ2-7
size: -
D: TRBD2
V: TRBV25-1
CDR3: CASRVAGSYEQYF
DNA: TGTGCCAGCAGGGTAGCGGGGTCCTACGAGCAGTACTTC

J: TRBJ2-2
size: few
D: -
V: TRBV5-1
CDR3: CASSLGGRLTTGTGELFF
DNA: TGCGCCAGCAGCTTGGGGGGACGATTAACAACGGGCACCGGGGAGCTGTTTTTT

J: TRBJ2-2
size: -
D: -
V: TRBV5-4
CDR3: CASSLAGASTGELFF
DNA: TGTGCCAGCAGCTTGGCGGGAGCATCCACCGGGGAGCTGTTTTTT

J: TRBJ1-1
size: -
D: -
V: TRBV7-9
CDR3: CASSLLAVNTEAFF
DNA: TGTGCCAGCAGCTTACTTGCGGTAAACACTGAAGCTTTCTTT

J: TRBJ1-1
size: -
D: TRBD1
V: TRBV2
CDR3: CASSEYVGQGNTEAFF
DNA: TGTGCCAGCAGTGAATACGTGGGACAGGGGAACACTGAAGCTTTCTTT

J: TRBJ2-5
size: -
D: -
V: TRBV5-4
CDR3: CASSLGLYNETQYF
DNA: TGTGCCAGCAGCTTAGGACTGTACAACGAGACCCAGTACTTC

J: TRBJ2-1
size: -
D: TRBD2
V: TRBV18
CDR3: CASSPIAGAHNEQFF
DNA: TGTGCCAGCTCGCCTATAGCGGGAGCCCACAATGAGCAGTTCTTC

J: TRBJ1-2
size: -
D: -
V: TRBV25-1
CDR3: CASSSTANYGYTF
DNA: TGTGCCAGCAGTTCAACAGCTAACTATGGCTACACCTTC

J: TRBJ1-4
size: -
D: -
V: TRBV27
CDR3: CARTGFPEGSSSEKLFF
DNA: TGTGCCAGAACCGGGTTCCCCGAGGGTTCTAGCAGCGAAAAACTGTTTTTT

J: TRBJ1-1
size: -
D: -
V: TRBV6-1
CDR3: CASSGGGRLGTEAFF
DNA: TGTGCCAGCAGCGGCGGGGGGCGCTTAGGGACTGAAGCTTTCTTT

J: TRBJ2-2
size: -
D: -
V: TRBV4-1
CDR3: CASSQGARGTGELFF
DNA: TGCGCCAGCAGCCAAGGAGCGAGAGGCACCGGGGAGCTGTTTTTT

J: TRBJ1-1
size: once
D: TRBD1
V: TRBV5-5
CDR3: CASSTPRTGGTEAFF
DNA: TGTGCCAGCAGCACCCCTAGGACAGGGGGCACTGAAGCTTTCTTT

J: TRBJ2-4
size: -
D: -
V: TRBV7-2
CDR3: CASSPPGTGKNIQYF
DNA: TGTGCCAGCAGCCCTCCCGGGACCGGGAAAAACATTCAGTACTTC

J: TRBJ1-3
size: -
D: -
V: TRBV7-9
CDR3: CASSPERWRQASIYF
DNA: TGTGCCAGCAGCCCCGAGCGGTGGCGGCAGGCATCCATATATTTT

J: TRBJ1-1
size: -
D: -
V: TRBV11-3
CDR3: CASSLISNTEAFF
DNA: TGTGCCAGCAGCTTAATATCGAACACTGAAGCTTTCTTT

J: TRBJ1-5
size: -
D: -
V: TRBV19
CDR3: CASSLGRISNQPQHF
DNA: TGTGCCAGTAGTTTAGGACGGATTTCCAATCAGCCCCAGCATTTT

J: TRBJ1-5
size: -
D: -
V: TRBV19
CDR3: CASNPEGSNQPQHF
DNA: TGTGCCAGTAACCCCGAGGGCAGCAATCAGCCCCAGCATTTT

J: TRBJ2-5
size: -
D: -
V: TRBV10-3
CDR3: CAISDPRETQYF
DNA: TGTGCCATCAGTGACCCACGGGAGACCCAGTACTTC

J: TRBJ1-1
size: -
D: TRBD1
V: TRBV7-9
CDR3: CASSIRQGVTEAFF
DNA: TGTGCCAGCAGTATAAGACAGGGGGTAACTGAAGCTTTCTTT

J: TRBJ1-2
size: once
D: TRBD1
V: TRBV28
CDR3: CASSFPGTGLGGGYTF
DNA: TGTGCCAGCAGTTTCCCTGGGACAGGGCTAGGTGGTGGCTACACCTTC

J: TRBJ2-5
size: -
D: -
V: TRBV10-2
CDR3: CASSETEETQYF
DNA: TGCGCCAGCAGTGAGACAGAAGAGACCCAGTACTTC

J: TRBJ2-3
size: -
D: TRBD2
V: TRBV5-1
CDR3: CASSVLAGTLTDTQYF
DNA: TGCGCCAGCAGCGTTTTAGCGGGTACTCTCACAGATACGCAGTATTTT

J: TRBJ1-1
size: -
D: -
V: TRBV30
CDR3: CAWWGAYLPTEAFF
DNA: TGTGCCTGGTGGGGCGCGTATTTGCCCACTGAAGCTTTCTTT

J: TRBJ2-1
size: -
D: -
V: TRBV10-1
CDR3: CASSESGVRNEQFF
DNA: TGCGCCAGCAGTGAGTCGGGAGTCAGGAATGAGCAGTTCTTC

J: TRBJ2-7
size: -
D: -
V: TRBV21-1
CDR3: CASSIRGQYEQYF
DNA: TGTGCCAGCAGCATCCGGGGGCAATACGAGCAGTACTTC

J: TRBJ2-7
size: -
D: TRBD2
V: TRBV19
CDR3: CASSIIAGDSYEQYF
DNA: TGTGCCAGTAGTATAATAGCGGGAGACTCCTACGAGCAGTACTTC

J: TRBJ1-1
size: -
D: TRBD1
V: TRBV7-2
CDR3: CASSLEAGGTEAFF
DNA: TGTGCCAGCAGCTTAGAGGCAGGGGGTACTGAAGCTTTCTTT

J: TRBJ1-2
size: -
D: -
V: TRBV5-5
CDR3: CASSLANYGYTF
DNA: TGTGCCAGCAGCTTGGCTAACTATGGCTACACCTTC

J: TRBJ1-2
size: -
D: TRBD1
V: TRBV27
CDR3: CASSFTDRGGYGYTF
DNA: TGTGCCAGCAGCTTTACGGACAGGGGAGGCTATGGCTACACCTTC

J: TRBJ1-1
size: -
D: -
V: TRBV7-9
CDR3: CASSSERSRMNTEAFF
DNA: TGTGCCAGCAGCTCCGAGAGGTCCAGGATGAACACTGAAGCTTTCTTT

J: TRBJ2-5
size: -
D: TRBD1
V: TRBV5-1
CDR3: CASSPWPPGTGAQETQYF
DNA: TGCGCCAGCAGCCCCTGGCCCCCGGGGACAGGGGCCCAAGAGACCCAGTACTTC

J: TRBJ2-1
size: -
D: TRBD2
V: TRBV6-1
CDR3: CASSEIGGSSYNEQFF
DNA: TGTGCCAGCAGTGAAATCGGCGGGAGCTCCTACAATGAGCAGTTCTTC

J: TRBJ1-1
size: -
D: -
V: TRBV6-6
CDR3: CASSYRVNTEAFF
DNA: TGTGCCAGCAGTTATCGGGTGAACACTGAAGCTTTCTTT

J: TRBJ2-2
size: -
D: TRBD1
V: TRBV5-6
CDR3: CASSFRDRYTGELFF
DNA: TGTGCCAGCAGCTTCCGGGACAGATACACCGGGGAGCTGTTTTTT

J: TRBJ1-3
size: -
D: -
V: TRBV18
CDR3: CASSPSKTASGNTIYF
DNA: TGTGCCAGCTCACCATCCAAGACAGCCTCTGGAAACACCATATATTTT

J: TRBJ2-7
size: -
D: TRBD1
V: TRBV5-1
CDR3: CASSPGQGGEQYF
DNA: TGCGCCAGCAGCCCCGGACAGGGGGGCGAGCAGTACTTC

J: TRBJ2-4
size: -
D: -
V: TRBV5-8
CDR3: CASSLIGVGIQYF
DNA: TGTGCCAGCAGCTTGATCGGGGTAGGCATTCAGTACTTC

J: TRBJ1-5
size: -
D: -
V: TRBV30
CDR3: CAWSVGSTQHF
DNA: TGTGCCTGGAGTGTAGGGAGTACCCAGCATTTT

J: TRBJ2-7
size: -
D: -
V: TRBV5-4
CDR3: CASSWGQPRGTYEQYF
DNA: TGTGCCAGCAGCTGGGGGCAACCTAGGGGAACCTACGAGCAGTACTTC

J: TRBJ1-2
size: -
D: -
V: TRBV7-9
CDR3: CASSLSENYGYTF
DNA: TGTGCCAGCAGCTTATCCGAGAACTATGGCTACACCTTC

J: TRBJ2-2
size: -
D: TRBD2
V: TRBV30
CDR3: CALSASGRGTGELFF
DNA: TGTGCCTTATCCGCAAGCGGGAGGGGCACCGGGGAGCTGTTTTTT

J: TRBJ2-6
size: -
D: -
V: TRBV6-5
CDR3: CASSRQFSGANVLTF
DNA: TGTGCCAGCAGTAGACAGTTCTCTGGGGCCAACGTCCTGACTTTC

J: TRBJ2-7
size: -
D: TRBD2
V: TRBV14
CDR3: CASSHVAGGSVQYF
DNA: TGTGCCAGCAGCCATGTAGCGGGAGGATCGGTGCAGTACTTC